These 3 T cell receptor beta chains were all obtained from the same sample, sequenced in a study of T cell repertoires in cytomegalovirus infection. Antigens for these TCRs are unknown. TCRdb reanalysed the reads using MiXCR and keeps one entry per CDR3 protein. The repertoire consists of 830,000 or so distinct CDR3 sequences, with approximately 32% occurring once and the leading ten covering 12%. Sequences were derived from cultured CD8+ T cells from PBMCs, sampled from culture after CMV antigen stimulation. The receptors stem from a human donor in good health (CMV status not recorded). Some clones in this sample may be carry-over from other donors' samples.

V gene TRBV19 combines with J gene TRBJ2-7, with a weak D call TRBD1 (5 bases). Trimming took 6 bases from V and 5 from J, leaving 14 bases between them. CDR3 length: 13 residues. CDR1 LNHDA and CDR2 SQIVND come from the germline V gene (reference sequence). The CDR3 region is CASSMQGANEQYF. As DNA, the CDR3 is TGTGCCAGTAGCATGCAGGGTGCCAACGAGCAGTACTTC. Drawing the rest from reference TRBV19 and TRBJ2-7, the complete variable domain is DGGITQSPKYLFRKEGQNVTLSCEQNLNHDAMYWYRQDPGQGLRLIYYSQIVNDFQKGDIAEGYSVSREKKESFPLTVTSAQKNPTAFYLCASSMQGANEQYFGPGTRLTVT.

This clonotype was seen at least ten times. The CDR3 bases are TGCGCCAGCAGCCACCGAGGGGCGTCGAACACTGAAGCTTTCTTT. This codes for CASSHRGASNTEAFF. This rearrangement joins TRBV4-1 to TRBJ1-1; perhaps TRBD1 as D (5 bases). Looked up from germline, CDR1 is MGHRA and CDR2 is YSYEKL. CDR3 size: 15 residues. V was clipped by 3 bases and J by 1 base, with 12 bases between them.

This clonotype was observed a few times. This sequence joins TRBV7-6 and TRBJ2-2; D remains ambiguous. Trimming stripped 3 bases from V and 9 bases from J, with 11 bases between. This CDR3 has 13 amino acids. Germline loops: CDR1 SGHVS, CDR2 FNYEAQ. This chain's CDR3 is CASSLSPYRELFF. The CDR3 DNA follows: TGTGCCAGCAGCTTGTCTCCCTACCGGGAGCTGTTTTTT.